This TCR beta chain was identified in a study of blood T cells in healthy people across ages. PCR was performed a second time for roughly 6 to 12 cycles using a sample-barcoded 5' primer and a J-beta primer mix. Tags on each cDNA molecule came from a template-switch adaptor with 12 random nucleotides. TCRdb re-derived calls from the 5' RACE reads in MiXCR, one entry per CDR3 protein. Among roughly 1.9 million distinct CDR3 sequences listed, about 39% were seen once. V was cut by 5 bases and J by 4 bases, with 26 bases left in between. Germline loops: CDR1 SGHNT, CDR2 YENEEA. CDR3 length equals 18 residues. This clonotype was recorded once.

This TCR came from a human donor in good health. Specimen: blood. The chain joins TRBV11-3 to TRBJ1-1; D gene ambiguous. The CDR3 DNA is TGTGCCAGCAGCAGAGAGGATTTTTCCCCAGCGAGTTTCACTGAAGCTTTCTTT. Translated, it gives CASSREDFSPASFTEAFF.